These 25 T cell receptor beta chains originate from one sample sequenced in a study of beta chain features in type 1 diabetes. Expressed TCRB transcripts got sequenced, as all isolated RNA was reverse transcribed. Produced via immunoSEQ multiplex PCR; TCRdb's table is partial and in-frame only. The sample yields about 250,000 clones, approximately 14% seen once. The sequenced sample consisted of naive CD4+ T cells from blood. These receptors were taken from a woman aged 40 to 55 in good health.

This clone turned up a few times. The gene calls are TRBV2 and TRBJ2-2, with 8 bases identical to TRBD2. With 3 bases clipped from V and 0 bases from J, the junction kept 3 bases outside the gene matches. CDR1 SNHLY and CDR2 FYNNEI come from the germline V gene. The CDR3 is 16 residues long. The CDR3 reads CASSDPGGANTGELFF. The CDR3 DNA reads as TGTGCCAGCAGTGACCCGGGGGGGGCGAACACCGGGGAGCTGTTTTTT.

In its sample, this clone was seen a few times. The rearrangement joins TRBV7-8 to TRBJ2-1; 8 bases line up with TRBD1. Germline CDR1 reads SGHVS; CDR2 reads FQNEAQ. This CDR3 comprises 15 residues. Trimming took 2 bases from V and 8 from J; bases not matched to a gene: 8. As DNA, the CDR3 is TGTGCCAGCAGCTTATCAGGGGGCAGGTACGATGAGCAGTTCTTC. Its protein is CASSLSGGRYDEQFF.

This clone was observed a handful of times. V usage is TRBV7-9 and J usage is TRBJ2-3, with D possibly TRBD1 on 6 matching bases. Per the germline V gene, CDR1 is SEHNR and CDR2 is FQNEAQ (reference sequence). The CDR3 contains 16 residues. V lost 6 bases to trimming and J lost 2 bases, with 18 bases between them. The CDR3 here is CASSQGSGLNTDTQYF. The CDR3 nucleotides are TGTGCCAGCAGTCAGGGGTCCGGACTCAACACAGATACGCAGTATTTT.

There are a few counts of this clone. The rearrangement joins TRBV25-1 to TRBJ2-3; 11 bases line up with TRBD2. CDR3 length: 16 residues. Germline V gene lookup returns CDR1 MGHDK and CDR2 SYGVNS. J lost 5 bases, V lost 3 bases, and 7 bases had no gene match. The CDR3 reads CASSDRLAGGGDTQYF. DNA for the CDR3: TGTGCCAGCAGTGACCGCCTAGCGGGGGGAGGAGATACGCAGTATTTT.

This clone was observed a few times. The chain uses TRBV19 and TRBJ2-1; the match to TRBD2 covers 15 bases. The CDR3 has 16 residues. Germline CDR1 reads LNHDA; CDR2 reads SQIVND (reference sequence). Losses at the gene ends were 5 bases for V and 8 bases for J; bases not matched to a gene: 7. CDR3 in DNA: TGTGCCAGTAGTGGACTAGCGGGGGGGATCGGGCATGAGCAGTTCTTC. Encoded protein: CASSGLAGGIGHEQFF.

This clone was counted between two and nine times. CDR3 residues: CASKAGVEKLFF. The CDR3 DNA sequence: TGTGCCAGTAAAGCAGGGGTTGAAAAACTGTTTTTT. The V gene is TRBV2, the J gene TRBJ1-4; D possibly corresponds to TRBD1 (6 bases). CDR3 length: 12 residues. Germline CDR1 reads SNHLY; CDR2 reads FYNNEI. The V gene lost 9 bases and the J gene lost 7 bases, with 12 bases spanning the gap.

This clone was picked up a small number of times. V is TRBV4-2 and J is TRBJ2-1; 10 bases line up with TRBD1. With V trimmed by 8 bases and J by 8 bases, 6 bases remained unmatched. The CDR3 loop spans 13 amino acids. Germline V CDR1 and CDR2: LGHNA, YNFKEQ. CDR3 sequence reads: CASQTGGKDEQFF. The CDR3 coding sequence is TGTGCCAGCCAGACAGGGGGCAAGGATGAGCAGTTCTTC.

V and J are TRBV7-2 and TRBJ1-2; 7 positions match TRBD1. V dropped 5 bases and J dropped 3; count of bases not matched to a gene: 6. CDR3 length equals 14 residues. CDR1 and CDR2 from the germline V gene are SGHTA and FQGNSA. The CDR3 coding sequence is TGTGCCAGCAGCCCGACGGGACAGTACTATGGCTACACCTTC. It yields the protein CASSPTGQYYGYTF.

This clone was recorded a few times. This sequence joins TRBV4-1 and TRBJ2-2, with D possibly being TRBD1 (6 bases). The CDR3 loop spans 14 amino acids. The V end lost 3 bases, the J end lost 6 bases, and 11 bases lay between the germline ends. The germline V gene has CDR1 MGHRA and CDR2 YSYEKL. In DNA form, the CDR3 reads TGCGCCAGCAGCCACAACAGGGTTTCCGGGGAGCTGTTTTTT. This sequence encodes CASSHNRVSGELFF.

This clone was detected only a few times. This chain joins TRBV27 and TRBJ1-4, with a tentative D call TRBD1 (5 bases). Deletions cut 7 bases from V and 7 bases from J, with 13 bases between. Per germline, CDR1 MNHEY and CDR2 SMNVEV (reference sequence). The length of the CDR3 is 13 residues. The CDR3 region is CASTIRVGEKLFF. In nucleotides, the CDR3 is TGTGCCAGCACCATCAGGGTGGGTGAAAAACTGTTTTTT.

The chain couples TRBV5-1 to TRBJ1-5; 7 bases are a match to TRBD1. Germline CDR1 reads SGHRS; CDR2 reads YFSETQ. This CDR3 is built from 15 residues. J gave up 1 base and V 4 bases, and 5 bases lay outside the gene matches. In DNA, the CDR3 is TGCGCCAGCAGCCCGGAGACAGGGAGCAATCAGCCCCAGCATTTT. Protein product: CASSPETGSNQPQHF. The full variable domain, with the rest looked up from reference TRBV5-1 and TRBJ1-5, is KAGVTQTPRYLIKTRGQQVTLSCSPISGHRSVSWYQQTPGQGLQFLFEYFSETQRNKGNFPGRFSGRQFSNSRSEMNVSTLELGDSALYLCASSPETGSNQPQHFGDGTRLSIL.

The chain carries TRBV6-5 and TRBJ2-1; 13 nucleotides align to TRBD2. The CDR3 spans 15 residues. V was clipped by 4 bases and J by 9 bases; unmatched bases: 6. Looked up from germline, CDR1 is MNHEY and CDR2 is SVGAGI. In DNA, the CDR3 is TGTGCCAGCAGTTCACTAGCGGGGGGGGACAGTGAGCAGTTCTTC. Translated, it gives CASSSLAGGDSEQFF.

This clone was picked up a small number of times. The chain carries TRBV7-4 and TRBJ1-2; D is unclear. Germline CDR1 reads SGHVT; CDR2 reads SQSDAQ. The CDR3 length is 14 residues. Trimming took off 2 bases at V and 3 bases at J, with 10 bases between the two ends. The CDR3 loop is CASSLILADYGYTF. In DNA, the CDR3 is TGTGCCAGCAGCTTAATACTAGCAGACTATGGCTACACCTTC.

The chain links TRBV7-9 to TRBJ2-3, with TRBD1 identical over 8 bases. Germline V lookup: CDR1 SEHNR, CDR2 FQNEAQ (reference sequence). CDR3 length: 15 residues. With V trimmed by 5 bases and J by 1 base, 5 bases remained unmatched. CDR3 residues: CASSPQGGGTDTQYF. CDR3 coding DNA: TGTGCCAGCAGCCCACAGGGGGGTGGCACAGATACGCAGTATTTT.

This sequence joins TRBV5-6 and TRBJ2-3, with 8 nucleotides matching TRBD2. The V gene end was trimmed by 4 bases and the J gene end by 8 bases; junction bases not matched to a gene: 18. CDR1 SGHDT and CDR2 YYEEEE come from the germline V gene. This CDR3 has 17 amino acids. CDR3 sequence (DNA): TGTGCCAGCAGCGCTATAGGGACTAGACTATTCCGGGGTACGCAGTATTTT. Encoded protein: CASSAIGTRLFRGTQYF.

This chain joins TRBV20-1 and TRBJ1-1, with D maybe TRBD1 (5 bases). The CDR3 loop spans 11 amino acids. Per the germline V gene, CDR1 is DFQATT and CDR2 is SNEGSKA (reference sequence). Deletions cut 4 bases from V and 8 bases from J, with 11 bases between. CDR3 residues: CSANRQSEAFF. The CDR3 coding sequence is TGCAGTGCTAATCGACAGTCAGAAGCTTTCTTT.

This clone was seen a few times. A read error may produce the germline difference seen at one junction end. The CDR3 sequence: CASSEGLNQNF. The CDR3, as DNA: TGTGCCAGCAGTGAAGGACTGAATCAGAATTTT. The chain combines TRBV2 with TRBJ2-3; no firm D call. The CDR3 contains 11 residues. Germline V gene data show CDR1 as SNHLY and CDR2 as FYNNEI.

The chain links TRBV21-1 to TRBJ2-1; the D call TRBD1 from the table was never checked on the DNA. TRBV21-1 constitutes a pseudogene. CDR3 length: 17 amino acids. The CDR3 coding sequence is TGTGCCAGCCCGGGACAGGGGCAAGGGCCTCCGCTCAATGAGCAGTTCTTC. Protein product: CASPGQGQGPPLNEQFF.

This clone came up a few times. The rearrangement links TRBV21-1 to TRBJ1-1; the table's TRBD1 call for D was not verified on the DNA. TRBV21-1 is a documented pseudogene. CDR3 length equals 16 residues. The CDR3 region is CASSRKDRAMGTEAFF. CDR3 nucleotide sequence: TGTGCCAGCAGCCGAAAGGACAGGGCCATGGGCACTGAAGCTTTCTTT.

This chain uses TRBV19 with TRBJ1-5; TRBD1 matches at 10 bases. Per germline, CDR1 LNHDA and CDR2 SQIVND (reference sequence). The CDR3 contains 16 residues. V lost 5 bases and J lost 7; bases outside the gene matches: 11. The CDR3 nucleotides read TGTGCCAGTAGTGGAAGGGACAGGGGATTCGGCCAGCCCCAGCATTTT. It is translated as CASSGRDRGFGQPQHF.

The rearrangement uses TRBV19 and TRBJ2-1; 7 nucleotides agree with TRBD1. V shed 3 bases and J 6 bases; nucleotides not matched to a gene: 5. Germline-derived CDR1 and CDR2 are LNHDA and SQIVND (reference sequence). The CDR3 is made up of 14 amino acids. CDR3 bases: TGTGCCAGTAGTATGAGGGGGCTAAGCAATGAGCAGTTCTTC. Its protein product is CASSMRGLSNEQFF.

This clone was found a few times. The V gene is TRBV18, the J gene TRBJ2-5; D is perhaps TRBD1 (5 bases). Germline CDR1 and CDR2: KGHSH and LQKENI. V dropped 6 bases and J dropped 5 bases, with 16 bases sitting between them. The CDR3 sequence is 14 residues long. CDR3 sequence: CASSPTQGLETQYF. The CDR3 DNA reads TGTGCCAGCTCCCCAACCCAGGGCCTGGAGACCCAGTACTTC.

The chain recombines TRBV7-2 with TRBJ2-1, with TRBD2 identical over 7 bases. Germline V gene lookup returns CDR1 SGHTA and CDR2 FQGNSA. Trimming removed 3 bases from V and 3 bases from J; junction bases left unmatched: 8. This CDR3 has 16 residues. Written as DNA, the CDR3 is TGTGCCAGCAGCTTGTCGGGGGGTGGTTTCTACAATGAGCAGTTCTTC. Protein: CASSLSGGGFYNEQFF.

The chain uses TRBV5-6 and TRBJ1-5; 12 bases are shared with TRBD1. Germline trimming cut 4 bases from V and 7 bases from J; bases unmatched to any gene: 6. This CDR3 has 15 residues. The V gene's germline CDR1 is SGHDT and CDR2 YYEEEE. The CDR3, as DNA: TGTGCCAGCAGCGCGGGACAGGGGGCTAGACAGCCCCAGCATTTT. It translates to CASSAGQGARQPQHF. The variable domain in full, with the rest retrieved from reference TRBV5-6 and TRBJ1-5, is DAGVTQSPTHLIKTRGQQVTLRCSPKSGHDTVSWYQQALGQGPQFIFQYYEEEERQRGNFPDRFSGHQFPNYSSELNVNALLLGDSALYLCASSAGQGARQPQHFGDGTRLSIL.

This clone was recorded a few times. The chain employs TRBV5-1 and TRBJ1-4; maybe TRBD1 (5 bases). The germline V gene encodes CDR1 SGHRS and CDR2 YFSETQ. Trimming left V 8 bases short and J 0 bases short, with 14 bases between. The CDR3 extends over 15 amino acids. The CDR3 loop is CASSRDSTTNEKLFF. CDR3 in DNA: TGCGCCAGTTCCAGGGATTCTACAACTAATGAAAAACTGTTTTTT.